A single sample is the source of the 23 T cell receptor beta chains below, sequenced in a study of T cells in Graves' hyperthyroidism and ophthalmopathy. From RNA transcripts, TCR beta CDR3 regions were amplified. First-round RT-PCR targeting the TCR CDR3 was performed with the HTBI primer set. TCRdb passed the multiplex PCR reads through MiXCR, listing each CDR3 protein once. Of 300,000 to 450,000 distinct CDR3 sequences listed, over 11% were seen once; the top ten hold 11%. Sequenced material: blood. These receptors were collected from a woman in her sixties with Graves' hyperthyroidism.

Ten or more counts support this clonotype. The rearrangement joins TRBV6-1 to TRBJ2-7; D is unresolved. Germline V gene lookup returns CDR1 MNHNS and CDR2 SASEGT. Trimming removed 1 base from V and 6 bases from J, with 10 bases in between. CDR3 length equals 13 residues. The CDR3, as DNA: TGTGCCAGCAGTGAAGGTCCGAGCCTCGAGCAGTACTTC. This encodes CASSEGPSLEQYF.

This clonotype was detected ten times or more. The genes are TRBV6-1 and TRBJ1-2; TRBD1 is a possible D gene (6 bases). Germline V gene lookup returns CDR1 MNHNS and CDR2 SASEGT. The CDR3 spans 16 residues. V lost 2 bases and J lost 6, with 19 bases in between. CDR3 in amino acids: CASSESSPRTADGYTF. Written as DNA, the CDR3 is TGTGCCAGCAGTGAAAGCTCGCCCAGGACAGCTGATGGCTACACCTTC.

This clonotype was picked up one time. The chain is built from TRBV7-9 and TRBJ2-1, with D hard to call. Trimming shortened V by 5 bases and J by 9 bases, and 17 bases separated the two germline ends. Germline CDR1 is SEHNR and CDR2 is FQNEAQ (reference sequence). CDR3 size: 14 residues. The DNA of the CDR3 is TGTGCCAGCAGCGCACGGCCCCCAGAGTCTGAGCAGTTCTTC. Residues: CASSARPPESEQFF.

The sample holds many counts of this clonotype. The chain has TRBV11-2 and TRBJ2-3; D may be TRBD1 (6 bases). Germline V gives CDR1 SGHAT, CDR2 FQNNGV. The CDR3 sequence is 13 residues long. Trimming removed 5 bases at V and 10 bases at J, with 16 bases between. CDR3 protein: CASSLGGGGAQYF. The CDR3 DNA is TGTGCCAGCAGCCTAGGGGGTGGAGGCGCGCAGTATTTT. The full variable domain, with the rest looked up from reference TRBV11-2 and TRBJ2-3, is EAGVAQSPRYKIIEKRQSVAFWCNPISGHATLYWYQQILGQGPKLLIQFQNNGVVDDSQLPKDRFSAERLKGVDSTLKIQPAKLEDSAVYLCASSLGGGGAQYFGPGTRLTVL.

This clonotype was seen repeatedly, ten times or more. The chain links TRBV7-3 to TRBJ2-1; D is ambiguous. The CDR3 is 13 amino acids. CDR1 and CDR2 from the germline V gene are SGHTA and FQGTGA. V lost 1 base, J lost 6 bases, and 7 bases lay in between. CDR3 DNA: TGTGCCAGCAGCTTAAACGCAGGCAATGAGCAGTTCTTC. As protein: CASSLNAGNEQFF.

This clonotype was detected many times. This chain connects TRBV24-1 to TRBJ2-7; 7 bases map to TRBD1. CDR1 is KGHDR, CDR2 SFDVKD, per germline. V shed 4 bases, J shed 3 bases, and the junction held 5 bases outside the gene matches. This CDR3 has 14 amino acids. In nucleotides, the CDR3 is TGTGCCACCAGTGACCCGGACAGGAGCTACGAGCAGTACTTC. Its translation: CATSDPDRSYEQYF.

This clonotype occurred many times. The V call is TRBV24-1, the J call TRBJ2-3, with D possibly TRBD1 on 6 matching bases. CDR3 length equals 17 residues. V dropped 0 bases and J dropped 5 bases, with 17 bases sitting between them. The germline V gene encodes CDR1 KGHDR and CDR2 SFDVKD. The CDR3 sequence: CATSDLPHRAGGDTQYF. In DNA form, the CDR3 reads TGTGCCACCAGTGATTTGCCGCACAGGGCGGGTGGAGATACGCAGTATTTT.

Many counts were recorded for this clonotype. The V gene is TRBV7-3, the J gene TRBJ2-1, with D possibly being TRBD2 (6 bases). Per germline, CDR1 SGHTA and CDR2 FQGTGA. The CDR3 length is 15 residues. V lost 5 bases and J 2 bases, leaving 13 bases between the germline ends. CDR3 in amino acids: CASSVARDPYNEQFF. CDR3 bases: TGTGCCAGCAGCGTGGCGCGGGACCCCTACAATGAGCAGTTCTTC.

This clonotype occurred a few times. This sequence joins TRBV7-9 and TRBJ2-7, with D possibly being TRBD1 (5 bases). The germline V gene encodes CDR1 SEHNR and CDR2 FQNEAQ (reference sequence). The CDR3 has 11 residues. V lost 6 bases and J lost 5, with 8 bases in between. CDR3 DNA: TGTGCCAGCAGTACAGGTCACGAGCAGTACTTC. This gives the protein CASSTGHEQYF.

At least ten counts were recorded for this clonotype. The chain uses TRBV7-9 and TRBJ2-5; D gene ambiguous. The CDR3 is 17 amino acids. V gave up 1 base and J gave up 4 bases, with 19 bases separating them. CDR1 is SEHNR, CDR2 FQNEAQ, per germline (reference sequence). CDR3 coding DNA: TGTGCCAGCAGCTTAGTCGTTTTTGTCGACAACAGAGAGACCCAGTACTTC. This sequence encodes CASSLVVFVDNRETQYF.

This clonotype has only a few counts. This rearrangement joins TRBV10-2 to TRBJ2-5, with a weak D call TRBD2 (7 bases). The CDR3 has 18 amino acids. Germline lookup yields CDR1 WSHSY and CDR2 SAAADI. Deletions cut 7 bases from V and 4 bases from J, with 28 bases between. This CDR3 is CASTFEGGGLVRRETQYF. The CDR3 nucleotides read TGCGCCAGCACGTTTGAAGGGGGGGGCCTAGTGCGGCGAGAGACCCAGTACTTC.

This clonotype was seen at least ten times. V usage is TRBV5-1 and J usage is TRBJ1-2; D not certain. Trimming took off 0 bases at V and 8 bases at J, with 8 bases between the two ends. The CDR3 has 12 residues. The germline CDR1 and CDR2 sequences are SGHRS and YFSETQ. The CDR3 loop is CASSLDDVGYTF. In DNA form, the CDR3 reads TGCGCCAGCAGCTTGGACGATGTCGGCTACACCTTC.

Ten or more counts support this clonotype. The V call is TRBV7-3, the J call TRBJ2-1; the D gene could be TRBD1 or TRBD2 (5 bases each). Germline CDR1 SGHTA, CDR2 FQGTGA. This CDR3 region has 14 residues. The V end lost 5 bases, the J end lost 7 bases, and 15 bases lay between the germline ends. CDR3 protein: CASSPTGTTNEQFF. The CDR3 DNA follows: TGTGCCAGCAGCCCCACCGGGACCACAAATGAGCAGTTCTTC.

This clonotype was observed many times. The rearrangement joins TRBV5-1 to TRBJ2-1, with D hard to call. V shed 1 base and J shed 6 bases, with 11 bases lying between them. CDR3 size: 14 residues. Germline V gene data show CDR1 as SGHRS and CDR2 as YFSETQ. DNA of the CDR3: TGCGCCAGCAGCTTGATTCCGGACCTCAATGAGCAGTTCTTC. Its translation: CASSLIPDLNEQFF.

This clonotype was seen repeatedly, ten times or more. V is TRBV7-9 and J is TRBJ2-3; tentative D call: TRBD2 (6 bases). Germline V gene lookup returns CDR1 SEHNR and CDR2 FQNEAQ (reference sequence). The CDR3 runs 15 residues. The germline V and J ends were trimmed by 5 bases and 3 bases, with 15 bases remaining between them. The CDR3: CASSPGEERTDTQYF. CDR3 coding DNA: TGTGCCAGCAGCCCGGGGGAGGAGCGAACAGATACGCAGTATTTT.

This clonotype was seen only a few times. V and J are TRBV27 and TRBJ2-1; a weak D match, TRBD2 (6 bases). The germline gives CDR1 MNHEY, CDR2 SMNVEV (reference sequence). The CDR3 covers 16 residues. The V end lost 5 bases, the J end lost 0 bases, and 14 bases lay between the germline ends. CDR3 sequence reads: CASSRTPSASYNEQFF. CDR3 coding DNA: TGTGCCAGCAGTCGTACCCCTAGCGCCTCCTACAATGAGCAGTTCTTC.

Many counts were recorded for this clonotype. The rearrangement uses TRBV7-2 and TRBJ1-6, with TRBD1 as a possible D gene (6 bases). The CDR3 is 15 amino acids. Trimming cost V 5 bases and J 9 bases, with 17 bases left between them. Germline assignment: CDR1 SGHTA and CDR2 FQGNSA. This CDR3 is CASSLSGTYPSPLHF. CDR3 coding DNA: TGTGCCAGCAGCCTGTCCGGGACATATCCTTCACCCCTCCACTTT.

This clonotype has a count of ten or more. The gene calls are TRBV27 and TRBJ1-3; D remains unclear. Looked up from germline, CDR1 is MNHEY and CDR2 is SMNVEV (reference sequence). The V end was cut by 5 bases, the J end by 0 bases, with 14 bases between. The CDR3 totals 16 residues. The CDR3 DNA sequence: TGTGCCAGCAGTACAAACCGTGACAACTCTGGAAACACCATATATTTT. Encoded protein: CASSTNRDNSGNTIYF.

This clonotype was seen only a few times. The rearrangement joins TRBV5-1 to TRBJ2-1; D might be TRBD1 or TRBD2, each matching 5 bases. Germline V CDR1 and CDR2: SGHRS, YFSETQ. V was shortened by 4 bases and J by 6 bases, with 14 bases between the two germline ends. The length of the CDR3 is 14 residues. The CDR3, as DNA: TGCGCCAGCAGCATTTCCTCGGGGCGCAATGAGCAGTTCTTC. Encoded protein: CASSISSGRNEQFF.

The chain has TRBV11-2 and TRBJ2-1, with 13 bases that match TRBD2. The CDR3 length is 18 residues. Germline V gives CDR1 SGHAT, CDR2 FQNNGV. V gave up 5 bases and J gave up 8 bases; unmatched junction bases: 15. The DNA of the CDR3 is TGTGCCAGCAGCCTCGGGAGGAAACTAGCGGGAGGGAGGGATGAGCAGTTCTTC. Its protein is CASSLGRKLAGGRDEQFF.

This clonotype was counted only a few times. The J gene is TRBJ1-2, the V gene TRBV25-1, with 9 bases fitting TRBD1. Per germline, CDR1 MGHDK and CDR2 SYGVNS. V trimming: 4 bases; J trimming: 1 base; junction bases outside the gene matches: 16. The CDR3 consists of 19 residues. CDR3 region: CASSVGQGKGKGGNYGYTF. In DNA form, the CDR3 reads TGTGCCAGCAGTGTGGGACAGGGAAAGGGAAAGGGGGGTAACTATGGCTACACCTTC.

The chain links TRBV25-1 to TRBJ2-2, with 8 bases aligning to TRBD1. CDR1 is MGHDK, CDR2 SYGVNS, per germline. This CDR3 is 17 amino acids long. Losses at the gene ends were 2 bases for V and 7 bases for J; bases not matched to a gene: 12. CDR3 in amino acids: CASSENKGRGHGGELFF. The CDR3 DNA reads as TGTGCCAGCAGTGAAAACAAGGGCAGGGGGCATGGCGGGGAGCTGTTTTTT. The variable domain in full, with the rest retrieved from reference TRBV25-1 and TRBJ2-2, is EADIYQTPRYLVIGTGKKITLECSQTMGHDKMYWYQQDPGMELHLIHYSYGVNSTEKGDLSSESTVSRIRTEHFPLTLESARPSHTSQYLCASSENKGRGHGGELFFGEGSRLTVL.

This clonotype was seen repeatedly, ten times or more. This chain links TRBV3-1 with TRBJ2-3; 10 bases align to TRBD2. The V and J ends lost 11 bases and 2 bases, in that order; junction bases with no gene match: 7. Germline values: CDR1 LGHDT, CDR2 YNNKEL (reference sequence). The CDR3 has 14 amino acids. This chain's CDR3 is CAVTSGHPTDTQYF. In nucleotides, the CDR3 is TGTGCCGTGACTAGCGGGCATCCCACAGATACGCAGTATTTT.